A single sample gave rise to the 15 T cell receptor beta chains below, sequenced in a study of blood T cell repertoires in COVID-19 (TCRdb year 2020). Libraries were made using the immunoSEQ multiplex PCR assay. What TCRdb holds here is the immuneACCESS table cut down to in-frame rearrangements. Part of the clones is not present; checked against another copy, under half of the missing clones reflect an unresolved V gene, and the others are unexplained. The sample data list 200,000 or so clones, and approximately 90% of these were observed just once. Roughly 2.5% of the sample comes from the top ten. The sample consisted of peripheral blood. Receptors were obtained from a man aged 25 to 40 with COVID-19, enrolled during active disease.

This chain connects TRBV29-1 to TRBJ1-2, with 7 bases fitting TRBD1. The J segment lost 4 bases and the V segment lost 2 bases, leaving 7 bases of the junction unmatched. The CDR3 totals 14 residues. Germline CDR1 is SQVTM and CDR2 is ANQGSEA. The CDR3 is CSVEFGQGGYGYTF. The DNA for the CDR3 is TGCAGCGTTGAATTTGGGCAGGGGGGCTATGGCTACACCTTC.

The chain recombines TRBV4-1 with TRBJ2-4; D may be TRBD1 (6 bases). The CDR3 is 14 amino acids. The V gene lost 0 bases and the J gene lost 8 bases, with 11 bases spanning the gap. Germline V gene data show CDR1 as MGHRA and CDR2 as YSYEKL. Here the CDR3 reads CASSQDPGADIQYF. The CDR3 DNA reads TGCGCCAGCAGCCAAGATCCAGGGGCTGACATTCAGTACTTC.

The chain has TRBV28 and TRBJ1-5; perhaps TRBD1 as D (6 bases). The V end was cut by 5 bases, the J end by 0 bases, with 14 bases between. The CDR3 totals 16 residues. The germline gives CDR1 MDHEN, CDR2 SYDVKM. The CDR3 DNA reads TGTGCCAGCAGTCATAGGGACATTTATAGCAATCAGCCCCAGCATTTT. Translating it yields CASSHRDIYSNQPQHF.

The rearrangement uses TRBV19 and TRBJ1-1; D is perhaps TRBD1 (5 bases). Trimming cost V 5 bases and J 8 bases, with 18 bases left between them. The CDR3 consists of 14 residues. Germline-derived CDR1 and CDR2 are LNHDA and SQIVND (reference sequence). Written as DNA, the CDR3 is TGTGCCAGTAGTCCCGGAGGGGTACGGAGGGAAGCTTTCTTT. Translating it yields CASSPGGVRREAFF.

The genes are TRBV18 and TRBJ2-7; D is possibly TRBD1 (5 bases). Germline V gives CDR1 KGHSH, CDR2 LQKENI. V was clipped by 6 bases and J by 0 bases, with 15 bases between them. The length of the CDR3 is 15 residues. The CDR3 sequence: CASSATTAVSYEQYF. The CDR3 region has the DNA TGTGCCAGCTCCGCGACGACAGCCGTCTCCTACGAGCAGTACTTC.

Here the CDR3 reads CASSTPSGERPDTQYF. The CDR3, as DNA: TGTGCCAGCAGTACCCCTAGCGGGGAAAGACCAGATACGCAGTATTTT. The chain couples TRBV28 to TRBJ2-3; TRBD2 matches at 9 bases. V shed 5 bases, J shed 4 bases, and the junction held 10 bases outside the gene matches. CDR1 is MDHEN, CDR2 SYDVKM, per germline. The CDR3 is 16 amino acids.

V usage is TRBV5-1 and J usage is TRBJ2-2, with TRBD2 matching over 7 bases. J gave up 1 base and V 3 bases, and 6 bases lay outside the gene matches. The length of the CDR3 is 16 residues. CDR1 and CDR2 (germline): SGHRS, YFSETQ. Here the CDR3 reads CASSWGREQNTGELFF. CDR3 DNA: TGCGCCAGCAGCTGGGGGAGGGAGCAGAACACCGGGGAGCTGTTTTTT.

V usage is TRBV6-4 and J usage is TRBJ2-7; possibly TRBD2 for D (7 bases). Germline V gene data show CDR1 as MRHNA and CDR2 as SNTAGT. Trimming cost V 3 bases and J 0 bases, with 18 bases left between them. The CDR3 consists of 17 residues. CDR3 protein: CASSEGGLLADSYEQYF. The CDR3 DNA is TGTGCCAGCAGTGAAGGGGGGTTGCTAGCGGACTCCTACGAGCAGTACTTC.

This clone was found once. The chain couples TRBV27 to TRBJ1-5; no clear D gene. Germline CDR1 is MNHEY and CDR2 is SMNVEV (reference sequence). V was clipped by 1 base and J by 9 bases, with 13 bases between them. The CDR3 is made up of 14 amino acids. The CDR3 DNA is TGTGCCAGCAGTTTATTTGTACCTCCAGGGCCCCAGCATTTT. Protein: CASSLFVPPGPQHF.

V gene TRBV5-4 combines with J gene TRBJ2-1; 9 bases line up with TRBD2. Per germline, CDR1 SGHNT and CDR2 YYREEE (reference sequence). The V gene end was trimmed by 4 bases and the J gene end by 6 bases; junction bases not matched to a gene: 8. The CDR3 runs 15 residues. CDR3 DNA: TGTGCCAGCAGCCTAGTCGCGGGAGGGCCCAATGAGCAGTTCTTC. As protein: CASSLVAGGPNEQFF.

The chain carries TRBV4-3 and TRBJ2-2, with D maybe TRBD1 (6 bases). Per the germline V gene, CDR1 is LGHNA and CDR2 is YSLEER. The V and J ends lost 3 bases and 2 bases respectively, with 16 bases between them. The CDR3 sequence is 17 residues long. CDR3: CASSHAPGHLNTGELFF. The CDR3 bases are TGCGCCAGCAGCCATGCCCCGGGACACCTAAACACCGGGGAGCTGTTTTTT.

This chain links TRBV5-1 with TRBJ2-7; D gene ambiguous. Germline CDR1 is SGHRS and CDR2 is YFSETQ. Trimming pared 7 bases from V and 3 bases from J, leaving 17 bases between. The CDR3 consists of 14 residues. The CDR3 protein is CASSTEPTSYEQYF. CDR3 in DNA: TGCGCCAGCTCGACGGAGCCCACCAGCTACGAGCAGTACTTC.

The DNA for the CDR3 is TGCGCCAGCAGCCATGGCCCCGGGACAGGGTCTAAGAACACTGAAGCTTTCTTT. It is translated as CASSHGPGTGSKNTEAFF. The V call is TRBV4-1, the J call TRBJ1-1; TRBD1 aligns across 9 bases. Germline V gene lookup returns CDR1 MGHRA and CDR2 YSYEKL. The CDR3 runs to 18 residues. Trimming took 3 bases from V and 1 from J; bases not matched to a gene: 12.

The V call is TRBV6-5, the J call TRBJ2-7; 11 bases are shared with TRBD2. V lost 4 bases and J lost 7; bases outside the gene matches: 12. There are 16 residues in the CDR3. Germline CDR1 MNHEY, CDR2 SVGAGI. DNA of the CDR3: TGTGCCAGCAGTTCCGGGACTAGCGGATTTGTACGAGAGCAGTACTTC. Translation gives CASSSGTSGFVREQYF.

The chain carries TRBV27 and TRBJ2-1; D unresolved. There are 16 residues in the CDR3. Between the trimmed V and J ends, which lost 5 bases and 0 bases, there was a span of 14 bases. Germline V lookup: CDR1 MNHEY, CDR2 SMNVEV (reference sequence). The CDR3, as DNA: TGTGCCAGCAGTCTAACTCTAATAAGCTCCTACAATGAGCAGTTCTTC. The encoded protein is CASSLTLISSYNEQFF.